The 3 T cell receptor beta chains below were found in one sample sequenced in a study of blood T cell repertoires in COVID-19. The repertoire was sequenced with immunoSEQ multiplex PCR; TCRdb's copy has only in-frame clones and lacks some. Of 95,000 to 110,000 clones detected, more than 75% appear once; the ten largest clones hold around 12%. The sequenced sample consisted of peripheral blood. The receptors originated from a human donor in a cohort sampled during active COVID-19.

This clone came up once. CDR3 sequence (DNA): TGCAGCGTGGGGGAGGTGACCGGGGAGCTGTTTTTT. Translating gives CSVGEVTGELFF. V usage is TRBV29-1 and J usage is TRBJ2-2; TRBD2 might be the D (6 bases). The CDR3 is made up of 12 amino acids. The V end was cut by 6 bases, the J end by 5 bases, with 10 bases between. Germline V CDR1 and CDR2: SQVTM, ANQGSEA.

This clone was recorded only once. The V call is TRBV6-6, the J call TRBJ2-7, with 11 bases aligning to TRBD1. The CDR3 has 14 residues. V trimming: 5 bases; J trimming: 3 bases; junction bases outside the gene matches: 3. Germline CDR1 reads MNHNY; CDR2 reads SVGAGI (reference sequence). The CDR3 bases are TGTGCCAGCAGTCGGGGGACAGGGGGCTACGAGCAGTACTTC. As protein: CASSRGTGGYEQYF.

This chain joins TRBV3-1 (or the pseudogene TRBV3-2) and TRBJ1-5; D is unclear. Trimming left V 1 base short and J 0 bases short, with 16 bases between. This CDR3 contains 18 residues. Germline V gene sequence: CDR1 LGHDT, CDR2 YNNKEL (reference sequence). The CDR3 spells CASSQVETSAYSNQPQHF. DNA for the CDR3: TGTGCCAGCAGCCAAGTCGAGACATCCGCTTATAGCAATCAGCCCCAGCATTTT.